The clone carrying this TCR beta chain has only a few counts. The antigen is unknown. This entry belongs to a study of glioma-infiltrating T cells. Study-level results: CDR3 overlap between tissue and blood was very small. Tissue-blood divergence was below expectation in non-neoplastic patients, above in gliomas.

Amplification of TCR alpha and beta CDR3 regions from RNA used iRepertoire nested multiplex PCR. One-step reverse transcription and amplification started from around 100-400 ng of tissue mRNA or PBMC total RNA. MiXCR, applied by TCRdb to the multiplex PCR reads, yields one record per CDR3 protein. The sample shows about 130,000 distinct CDR3 sequences, 23% of them seen only once. The sequenced sample was glioma tissue, nonneoplastic brain tissue, or PBMCs (not recorded which). This clonotype originated in a human donor with low-grade glioma or glioblastoma, undergoing nonglioma brain surgery, or in good health (not recorded which).

The DNA of the CDR3 is TGTGCCTGGAGTGTCGAAAATAGCCCTCCTATCCCTTACTTC. As protein: CAWSVENSPPIPYF. The J gene is TRBJ2-4, the V gene TRBV30; D unclear. Looked up from germline, CDR1 is GTSNPN and CDR2 is SVGIG (reference sequence). The CDR3 is made up of 14 amino acids. The germline V and J ends were trimmed by 0 bases and 16 bases, with 22 bases remaining between them.